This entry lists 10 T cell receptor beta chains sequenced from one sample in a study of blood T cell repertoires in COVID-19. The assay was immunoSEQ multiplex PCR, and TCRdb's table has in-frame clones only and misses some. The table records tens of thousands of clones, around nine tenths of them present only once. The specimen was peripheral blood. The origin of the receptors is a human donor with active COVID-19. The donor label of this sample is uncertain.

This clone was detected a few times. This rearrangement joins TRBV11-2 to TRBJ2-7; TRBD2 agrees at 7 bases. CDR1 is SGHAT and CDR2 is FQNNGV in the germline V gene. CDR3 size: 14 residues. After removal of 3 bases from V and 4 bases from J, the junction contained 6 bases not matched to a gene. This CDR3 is CASSLVFGGYEQYF. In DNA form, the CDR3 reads TGTGCCAGCAGCTTGGTTTTCGGGGGGTACGAGCAGTACTTC.

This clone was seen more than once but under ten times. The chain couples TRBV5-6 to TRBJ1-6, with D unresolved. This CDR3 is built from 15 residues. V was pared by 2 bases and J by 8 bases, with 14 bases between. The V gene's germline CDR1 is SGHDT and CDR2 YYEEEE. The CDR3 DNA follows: TGTGCCAGCAGCTTTGGTATCTCGAACTATTCACCCCTCCACTTT. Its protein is CASSFGISNYSPLHF.

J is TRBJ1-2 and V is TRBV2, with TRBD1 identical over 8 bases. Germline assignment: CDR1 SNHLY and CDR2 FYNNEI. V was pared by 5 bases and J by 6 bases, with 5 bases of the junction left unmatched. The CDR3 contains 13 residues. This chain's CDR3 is CASSLTGGNGYTF. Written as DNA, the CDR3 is TGTGCCAGCAGTCTTACAGGGGGGAATGGCTACACCTTC.

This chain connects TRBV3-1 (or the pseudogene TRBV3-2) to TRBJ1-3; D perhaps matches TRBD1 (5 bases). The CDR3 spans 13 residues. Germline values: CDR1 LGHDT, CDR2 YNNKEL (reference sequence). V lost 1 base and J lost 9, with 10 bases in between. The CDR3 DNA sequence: TGTGCCAGCAGCCAAGGGGGCCGTTTCACCATATATTTT. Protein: CASSQGGRFTIYF.

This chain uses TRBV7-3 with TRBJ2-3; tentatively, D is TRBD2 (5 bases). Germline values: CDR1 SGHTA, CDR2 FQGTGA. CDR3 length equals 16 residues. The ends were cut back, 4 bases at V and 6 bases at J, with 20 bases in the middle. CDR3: CASSSLSLAGGDTQYF. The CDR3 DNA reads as TGTGCCAGCAGCTCCCTTTCTCTAGCTGGTGGGGATACGCAGTATTTT. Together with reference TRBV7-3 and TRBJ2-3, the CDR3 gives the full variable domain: GAGVSQTPSNKVTEKGKYVELRCDPISGHTALYWYRQSLGQGPEFLIYFQGTGAADDSGLPNDRFFAVRPEGSVSTLKIQRTERGDSAVYLCASSSLSLAGGDTQYFGPGTRLTVL.

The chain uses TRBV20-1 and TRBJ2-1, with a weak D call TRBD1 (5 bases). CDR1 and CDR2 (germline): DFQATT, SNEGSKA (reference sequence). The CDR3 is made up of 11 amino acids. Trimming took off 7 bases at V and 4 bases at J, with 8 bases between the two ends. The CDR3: CSVSGYNEQFF. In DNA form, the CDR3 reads TGCAGTGTTTCAGGGTACAATGAGCAGTTCTTC.

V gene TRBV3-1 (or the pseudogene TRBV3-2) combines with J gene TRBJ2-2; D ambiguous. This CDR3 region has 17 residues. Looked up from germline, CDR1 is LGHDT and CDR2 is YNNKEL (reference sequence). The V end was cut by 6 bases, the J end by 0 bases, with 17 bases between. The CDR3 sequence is CASSSSKSYANTGELFF. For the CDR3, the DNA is TGTGCCAGCAGTAGTTCAAAGAGCTACGCGAACACCGGGGAGCTGTTTTTT.

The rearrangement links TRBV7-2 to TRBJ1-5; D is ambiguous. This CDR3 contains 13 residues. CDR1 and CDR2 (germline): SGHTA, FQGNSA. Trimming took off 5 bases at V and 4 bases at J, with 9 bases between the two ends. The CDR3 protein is CASSQGRNQPQHF. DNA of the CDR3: TGTGCCAGCAGCCAAGGGAGAAATCAGCCCCAGCATTTT.

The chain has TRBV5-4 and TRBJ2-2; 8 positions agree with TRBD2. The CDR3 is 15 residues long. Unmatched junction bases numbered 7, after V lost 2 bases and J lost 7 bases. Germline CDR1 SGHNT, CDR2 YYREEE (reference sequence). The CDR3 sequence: CASSFPGGADGELFF. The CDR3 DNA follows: TGTGCCAGCAGCTTTCCCGGGGGGGCGGACGGGGAGCTGTTTTTT.

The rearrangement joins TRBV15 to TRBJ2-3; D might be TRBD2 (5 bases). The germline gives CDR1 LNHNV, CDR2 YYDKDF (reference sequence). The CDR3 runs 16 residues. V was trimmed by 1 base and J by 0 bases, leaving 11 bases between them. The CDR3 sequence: CATSRGGAYSTDTQYF. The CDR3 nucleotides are TGTGCCACCAGCAGAGGGGGAGCTTATAGCACAGATACGCAGTATTTT. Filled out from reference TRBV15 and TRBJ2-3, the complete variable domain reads DAMVIQNPRYQVTQFGKPVTLSCSQTLNHNVMYWYQQKSSQAPKLLFHYYDKDFNNEADTPDNFQSRRPNTSFCFLDIRSPGLGDTAMYLCATSRGGAYSTDTQYFGPGTRLTVL.